This T cell receptor (beta chain) was found in a study of T-cell memory formation after mild COVID-19 (dated by TCRdb to about 2021). Some background on the complete study: TCR sequence clusters from the two donors were largely donor specific. Longitudinal TCRalpha and TCRbeta repertoire sequencing tracked T-cell clones expanding and contracting after mild COVID-19 in two donors. Two young, previously healthy adult volunteers made up the cohort, one male and one female.

Ficoll-Paque density gradient centrifugation was the method used to isolate PBMCs. This clonotype turned up a few times. Its antigen has not been determined. No base quality information exists; no much larger clone differs at one position. The sequencer was an Illumina NovaSeq 6000. TCRalpha and TCRbeta cDNA libraries were built by 5'RACE with constant-segment primers, adding sample barcodes and unique molecular identifiers. Trizol reagent was used to extract RNA from every sample. Amplification of the libraries took two PCR steps, and the second step added a second sample barcode plus Illumina TruSeq adapters. Sequencing of libraries was performed on an Illumina NovaSeq with 2 x 150 bp paired-end reads. On the study's bioinformatics: With migec v1.2.7, reads were demultiplexed and then collapsed into UMI-guided consensus sequences. With mixcr v2.1.11, UMI consensuses were aligned to TRA and TRB V and J templates and assembled into clonotypes. A clonotype was counted as expanded or contracted only when both edgeR and NoisET called the clonotype significant, with the noise models trained on biological replicates. edgeR calls used a false discovery rate-adjusted p below 0.01 and a log2 fold-change threshold of 1. As an exploratory analysis of dynamics, max-normalized trajectories of the 1000 most abundant clonotypes were examined by PCA with hierarchical clustering. The CD4 or CD8 phenotype of responding clones was assigned using the separately sequenced CD4+ and CD8+ repertoires. The public reads were run again by TCRdb, first through fastp at Q25 and then through MiXCR, and only productive beta chains were kept. Every distinct CDR3 protein forms one entry, paired with its most common genes and DNA. For this entry, the V and J calls and clone size follow TCRdb and not the study's own pipeline. For this sample the table gives roughly 550,000 distinct CDR3 sequences, of which over 20% were detected only once. The ten largest clones represent roughly an eighth of the sample.

General study outcomes and caveats: Some responding clones were detected in pre-infection memory, suggesting pre-existing cross-reactive memory T cells joined the SARS-CoV-2 response. Clones that contracted from day 15 to 85 showed balanced CD4/CD8 phenotypes, whereas a second wave of clones that expanded from day 15 to 37 leaned towards CD4+. SARS-CoV-2 specificity was not confirmed for the second-wave clones peaking on day 37. Contracting CD4+ clones appeared mostly in the CM and EM memory subsets, whereas CD8+ clones were enriched in EMRA. Only a couple of mild cases were covered by the study, and larger cohorts that include severe cases with pre-infection samples were considered necessary.

Germline trimming amounts to 3 bases on V and 2 bases on J, with 7 as the count of junction bases outside the gene matches. From the cysteine through the phenylalanine, the CDR3 covers 15 amino acids. The only DNA kept is the CDR3, 45 bases in frame from the first base. Reading the germline V gene gives CDR1 ENHRY and CDR2 SYGVKD. Material for sequencing was PBMCs or a T cell subset sorted from them (not recorded which). The clonotype was recovered from an adult woman who had mild COVID-19 (a few samples of this study predate the infection). The sample titles of this study are shuffled in the database, so cell type and time point are left out; the donor was told from shared clones. Rearrangement joined TRBV10-3 to TRBJ2-7, and TRBD2 matches 7 of the central bases. The DNA is TGTGCCATCAGTGATCTCGGGGGGAGGGCCTACGAGCAGTACTTC. Translated, this is CAISDLGGRAYEQYF.